This is a list of T cell receptor beta chains from one sample in a study of control samples from healthy donors and cancer patients. TCRdb's table, derived via immunoSEQ multiplex PCR, lists solely in-frame clones and lacks some. The sample includes approximately 160,000 clones, 80% to 95% of them seen just once. Sequencing was performed on blood. The source of these receptors is a woman aged 25-40 years in good health. Each CDR3 is given with its conserved first and last residue. A D gene is named only where the DNA matches it firmly. Only part of the rows carry a size: once, few, many, or a class if the clone is expanded.

>TRBV7-3|-|-|TRBJ1-1
CASSFGGDTEAFF
>TRBV7-9|-|-|TRBJ2-3
CASSQDDGPRATQYF
>TRBV28|-|TRBD1|TRBJ2-1
CASSSPGQSYNEQFF
>TRBV11-2|-|-|TRBJ2-3
CASSPPLGTDTQYF
>TRBV30|once|-|TRBJ1-5
CAWSEGGNQPQHF
>TRBV27|-|TRBD2|TRBJ2-1
CASGKLADYNEQFF
>TRBV4-1|once|TRBD2|TRBJ2-7
CASSQEPSGVYEQYF
>TRBV28|-|-|TRBJ2-7
CTSQGSGYEQYF
>TRBV4-1|-|-|TRBJ1-1
CASSQPGGTEAFF
>TRBV9|-|TRBD1|TRBJ1-2
CASSVGQQYGYTF
>TRBV15|-|TRBD2|TRBJ2-5
CATSRSASGSETQYF
>TRBV5-1|-|-|TRBJ2-5
CASSLVGVGNQETQYF
>TRBV28|-|-|TRBJ1-5
CASSSARGGSNQPQHF
>TRBV25-1|-|-|TRBJ2-3
CASSLTASTDTQYF
>TRBV9|-|TRBD2|TRBJ2-7
CASSDRAGGEQYF
>TRBV6-5|-|-|TRBJ1-1
CASSYGVRYTEAFF
>TRBV7-9|-|-|TRBJ2-2
CASRLDSSNTGELFF
>TRBV5-1|-|TRBD1|TRBJ1-2
CASSLMGTGGEYGYTF
>TRBV5-1|-|-|TRBJ1-3
CASSLSGASSGNTIYF
>TRBV29-1|-|-|TRBJ1-1
CSVVDMVAEAFF
>TRBV11-2|-|-|TRBJ2-2
CASSLTGELFF
>TRBV6-5|-|-|TRBJ1-2
CASSYNGGLRYGYTF
>TRBV6-5|-|-|TRBJ2-7
CASSPGVQYEQYF
>TRBV19|-|-|TRBJ2-2
CASSIWDGNTGELFF
>TRBV19|-|TRBD2|TRBJ2-5
CASSIGGGETQYF
>TRBV6-5|-|-|TRBJ2-7
CASSLSSVSYEQYF
>TRBV27|-|-|TRBJ1-5
CASDQPQHF
>TRBV2|-|-|TRBJ1-5
CASSGIRNQPQHF
>TRBV27|-|-|TRBJ1-1
CASSLGLAGPTEAFF
>TRBV27|-|-|TRBJ2-7
CASSLSRHADVWEQYF
>TRBV28|-|-|TRBJ1-4
CASSAPSGTREKLFF
>TRBV6-6|-|TRBD1|TRBJ2-5
CASSYSRQGETQYF
>TRBV7-6|-|-|TRBJ2-7
CASSLDPRAAEQYF
>TRBV19|-|-|TRBJ1-1
CASSIGIGLLNTEAFF